This is a list of T cell receptor beta chains from one sample in a study of T-cell reconstitution after alpha-beta-depleted transplantation in children. One entry per CDR3 protein results from TCRdb running MiXCR on the PCR reads. The repertoire has 4,000 to 5,000 distinct CDR3 sequences, roughly a fifth of them found once; the top ten carry less than 60%. This sample comprised PBMCs, mostly from graft donor cells, obtained 180 days after TCRalphabeta/CD19-depleted stem cell transplant. These receptors all stem from a male patient aged 2 to 9 who had a stem cell transplant for acute lymphoblastic leukemia, so the T cells may come from the graft donor. The CDR3 runs from the conserved cysteine through the conserved F or W. The D gene is left open where the match is weak. Clone size is given for some rows only: seen once, a few or many times, or a class if the clone is expanded.

D gene	clone size	V gene	J gene	CDR3 length	CDR3 protein	CDR3 DNA
NA	few	TRBV30	TRBJ2-5	12	CAWSLARETQYF	TGTGCCTGGAGCCTGGCTCGTGAGACCCAGTACTTC
NA	NA	TRBV29-1	TRBJ2-2	11	CSAVIPGKLFF	TGCAGCGCTGTAATCCCTGGGAAGCTGTTTTTT
NA	many	TRBV5-1	TRBJ1-5	15	CASSLGAVGDQPQHF	TGCGCCAGCAGCTTGGGGGCCGTAGGGGATCAGCCCCAGCATTTT
NA	few	TRBV20-1	TRBJ2-7	16	CSARSKQGAGPRGQYF	TGCAGTGCTAGATCAAAACAGGGAGCTGGCCCCAGGGGGCAGTACTTC
TRBD2	many	TRBV7-2	TRBJ2-1	15	CASRAGRVSYNEQFF	TGTGCCAGCAGAGCGGGACGGGTCTCCTACAATGAGCAGTTCTTC
NA	many	TRBV7-9	TRBJ1-1	13	CASSLLNPAEAFF	TGTGCCAGCAGCTTATTAAACCCAGCCGAAGCTTTCTTT
NA	many	TRBV7-9	TRBJ2-3	15	CASSLASARTDTQYF	TGTGCCAGCAGCTTAGCGTCTGCGAGGACAGATACGCAGTATTTT
NA	many	TRBV4-2	TRBJ2-1	15	CASSQDVRGGNEQFF	TGTGCCAGCAGCCAAGATGTCAGGGGGGGCAATGAGCAGTTCTTC
NA	many	TRBV7-9	TRBJ2-5	15	CASSHLGTMTETQYF	TGTGCCAGCAGTCATCTCGGGACAATGACGGAGACCCAGTACTTC
TRBD1	many	TRBV6-1	TRBJ2-2	14	CASNTGGVPGELFF	TGTGCCAGCAATACAGGGGGCGTTCCCGGGGAGCTGTTTTTT
NA	many	TRBV7-9	TRBJ2-5	11	CASSRKETQYF	TGTGCCAGCAGCCGTAAAGAGACCCAGTACTTC
NA	NA	TRBV11-2	TRBJ1-4	15	CASSLSIATNEKLFF	TGTGCCAGCAGCCTCTCGATTGCAACTAATGAAAAACTGTTTTTT
NA	many	TRBV5-1	TRBJ2-7	13	CASSSGQTYEQYF	TGCGCCAGCAGCTCTGGACAGACCTACGAGCAGTACTTC
NA	medium-sized	TRBV11-3	TRBJ2-2	15	CASSLESGPTGELFF	TGTGCCAGCAGCTTAGAATCCGGCCCCACCGGGGAGCTGTTTTTT
NA	many	TRBV5-1	TRBJ1-5	15	CASSSRWGGDQPQHF	TGCGCCAGCAGTTCACGGTGGGGCGGGGATCAGCCCCAGCATTTT
NA	many	TRBV5-1	TRBJ2-2	12	CASSLDLGELFF	TGCGCCAGCAGCTTGGATCTCGGGGAGCTGTTTTTT
NA	NA	TRBV3-1	TRBJ1-4	14	CAISQTGTNEKLFF	TGCGCCATCAGCCAAACCGGAACTAATGAAAAACTGTTTTTT
NA	NA	TRBV10-3	TRBJ2-5	14	CAIRTRGLQETQYF	TGTGCCATCAGAACCCGGGGCCTTCAAGAGACCCAGTACTTC
NA	many	TRBV7-9	TRBJ1-2	16	CASRLVGARANYGYTF	TGTGCCAGCAGGCTAGTGGGGGCGCGGGCTAACTATGGCTACACCTTC
NA	many	TRBV6-1	TRBJ1-5	14	CASSDGWFAQPQHF	TGTGCCAGCAGTGACGGGTGGTTCGCTCAGCCCCAGCATTTT
NA	many	TRBV10-3	TRBJ2-7	15	CAISECTGIPYEQYF	TGTGCCATCAGTGAGTGCACCGGGATCCCCTACGAGCAGTACTTC
NA	NA	TRBV5-1	TRBJ2-3	15	CASSPETPDWGTQYF	TGCGCCAGCAGCCCCGAAACTCCAGACTGGGGTACGCAGTATTTT
TRBD2	medium-sized	TRBV7-9	TRBJ2-1	15	CASSKDLAGYNEQFF	TGTGCCAGCAGCAAGGACCTAGCGGGCTACAATGAGCAGTTCTTC
TRBD2	many	TRBV6-2/TRBV6-3	TRBJ2-1	19	CASSYQTSGRPGSYNEQFF	TGTGCCAGCAGTTACCAGACTAGCGGGAGGCCCGGCTCCTACAATGAGCAGTTCTTC
NA	NA	TRBV9	TRBJ1-1	14	CASSVRDGNTEAFF	TGTGCCAGCAGCGTCCGGGACGGAAACACTGAAGCTTTCTTT
TRBD2	many	TRBV6-5	TRBJ2-7	15	CASSSRLAGDYEQYF	TGTGCCAGCAGTTCCCGACTAGCGGGCGACTACGAGCAGTACTTC
NA	many	TRBV7-9	TRBJ2-3	14	CASSRTALGDTQYF	TGTGCCAGCAGCCGGACGGCCCTGGGAGATACGCAGTATTTT
NA	many	TRBV7-9	TRBJ1-2	13	CASISHEVYGYTF	TGTGCCAGCATCTCCCACGAGGTCTATGGCTACACCTTC
NA	many	TRBV7-9	TRBJ2-5	13	CASSLGYRETQYF	TGTGCCAGCAGCTTAGGGTACCGGGAGACCCAGTACTTC
NA	medium-sized	TRBV18	TRBJ1-5	13	CASSSGVGQPQHF	TGTGCCAGCTCGTCAGGGGTGGGTCAGCCCCAGCATTTT
NA	medium-sized	TRBV7-9	TRBJ2-1	15	CASSRRTTSYNEQFF	TGTGCCAGCAGCCGGCGTACTACTTCGTACAATGAGCAGTTCTTC
TRBD1	many	TRBV6-5	TRBJ1-1	15	CASSYGTGGSTEAFF	TGTGCCAGCAGTTACGGGACAGGGGGCAGCACTGAAGCTTTCTTT
NA	many	TRBV12-3/TRBV12-4	TRBJ1-3	17	CASSARPGRYSGNTIYF	TGTGCCAGCAGTGCTCGTCCCGGAAGATACTCTGGAAACACCATATATTTT
NA	many	TRBV7-9	TRBJ2-7	15	CASSAQVWGSYEQYF	TGTGCCAGCAGCGCGCAGGTATGGGGCTCCTACGAGCAGTACTTC
TRBD2	many	TRBV20-1	TRBJ2-1	14	CSARGLAGTNEQFF	TGCAGTGCTAGAGGTCTAGCGGGAACCAATGAGCAGTTCTTC
TRBD1	medium-sized	TRBV6-2/TRBV6-3	TRBJ1-2	15	CASSFGQATGYGYTF	TGTGCCAGCAGTTTCGGACAGGCCACGGGCTATGGCTACACCTTC
TRBD1	NA	TRBV7-9	TRBJ2-7	17	CAMGAGLGTGSPHEQYF	TGTGCCATGGGCGCTGGGCTCGGGACAGGGTCTCCCCACGAGCAGTACTTC
TRBD2	medium-sized	TRBV6-5	TRBJ2-7	17	CASWAGLAGGTSYEQYF	TGTGCCAGCTGGGCGGGGCTAGCGGGAGGAACCTCCTACGAGCAGTACTTC
NA	many	TRBV10-3	TRBJ1-5	13	CAIREWSNQPQHF	TGTGCCATCAGAGAGTGGAGCAATCAGCCCCAGCATTTT
NA	NA	TRBV12-3/TRBV12-4	TRBJ2-2	14	CASSQRVGHRELFF	TGTGCCAGCAGTCAGCGGGTGGGGCACCGGGAGCTGTTTTTT
TRBD2	NA	TRBV3-1	TRBJ2-5	17	CATSPRGGASGKETQYF	TGTGCCACCTCCCCCCGGGGAGGGGCTAGCGGGAAAGAGACCCAGTACTTC
NA	NA	TRBV5-8	TRBJ2-2	14	CASGPGRVGGELFF	TGTGCCAGCGGCCCAGGGCGCGTCGGCGGGGAGCTGTTTTTT
NA	many	TRBV28	TRBJ2-7	14	CASSLSVAAYEQYF	TGTGCCAGCAGTTTATCAGTAGCGGCTTACGAGCAGTACTTC
TRBD1	many	TRBV19	TRBJ1-1	13	CASFTGQGTEAFF	TGTGCCAGTTTTACGGGACAGGGGACTGAAGCTTTCTTT
TRBD2	medium-sized	TRBV7-9	TRBJ2-1	15	CASSEFRDYSGEQFF	TGTGCCAGCAGCGAGTTTCGGGACTACTCCGGTGAGCAGTTCTTC
NA	NA	TRBV5-4	TRBJ2-2	14	CASRPGVPAGELFF	TGTGCCAGCAGACCAGGGGTCCCCGCCGGGGAGCTGTTTTTT
NA	NA	TRBV28	TRBJ1-2	14	CASSLTRNFYGYTF	TGTGCCAGCAGTCTTACCAGGAATTTCTATGGCTACACCTTC
NA	many	TRBV20-1	TRBJ1-2	14	CSARDEGRRSGYTF	TGCAGTGCTAGAGATGAGGGACGGAGGTCTGGCTACACCTTC
NA	many	TRBV13	TRBJ2-5	16	CASSSQVNSGQETQYF	TGTGCCAGCAGCTCACAGGTGAATAGCGGCCAAGAGACCCAGTACTTC
NA	many	TRBV24-1	TRBJ2-5	12	CATSDLLGVQYF	TGTGCCACCAGTGATTTACTTGGGGTCCAGTACTTC
NA	medium-sized	TRBV24-1	TRBJ2-7	14	CATSPGQMFYEQYF	TGTGCCACCAGTCCCGGACAAATGTTCTACGAGCAGTACTTC
TRBD1	many	TRBV5-1	TRBJ1-2	14	CASSFDRGLDGYTF	TGCGCCAGCAGCTTTGACAGGGGCCTTGATGGCTACACCTTC
NA	many	TRBV10-1	TRBJ2-7	15	CAKESCLAASYEQYF	TGCGCCAAGGAATCGTGTCTGGCAGCGTCCTACGAGCAGTACTTC
TRBD1	many	TRBV7-9	TRBJ1-4	14	CASSWTGLNEKLFF	TGTGCCAGCAGCTGGACAGGGCTTAATGAAAAACTGTTTTTT
NA	many	TRBV7-2	TRBJ2-1	14	CASSLGLGAGEQFF	TGTGCCAGCAGCTTAGGACTCGGGGCCGGTGAGCAGTTCTTC
TRBD2	many	TRBV20-1	TRBJ2-1	15	CSARDRASGSNEQFF	TGCAGTGCTAGAGATAGGGCTAGCGGGAGTAATGAGCAGTTCTTC
NA	many	TRBV5-6	TRBJ1-1	16	CASSLAPADSYTEAFF	TGTGCCAGCAGCTTGGCCCCCGCAGACAGCTACACTGAAGCTTTCTTT
NA	many	TRBV6-5	TRBJ1-3	16	CASSYRRQGSGNTIYF	TGTGCCAGCAGTTACCGCCGCCAGGGGTCAGGAAACACCATATATTTT
NA	many	TRBV3-1	TRBJ2-1	15	CASSQVLGGVGEQFF	TGTGCCAGCAGCCAAGTCCTAGGTGGTGTTGGTGAGCAGTTCTTC
TRBD1	many	TRBV14	TRBJ2-1	15	CASSPLGQGRNEQFF	TGTGCCAGCAGCCCTCTTGGACAGGGGAGGAATGAGCAGTTCTTC